The 14 T cell receptor beta chains given below trace back to one sample, sequenced in a study of blood T cell repertoires in COVID-19. Profiling relied on immunoSEQ multiplex PCR, and the TCRdb table lists in-frame clones only, not all of them. This table has 140,000 to 150,000 clones, approximately 89% appearing once. Input material: peripheral blood. The receptors stem from a human donor in a cohort sampled during active COVID-19.

This chain links TRBV24-1 with TRBJ2-7; D is perhaps TRBD1 (5 bases). V dropped 4 bases and J dropped 3 bases, with 12 bases sitting between them. The CDR3 totals 14 residues. Germline V gene data show CDR1 as KGHDR and CDR2 as SFDVKD. The CDR3 bases are TGTGCCACCAGTGAAAGACAGAGAATCTACGAGCAGTACTTC. This translates into CATSERQRIYEQYF.

The rearrangement uses TRBV19 and TRBJ1-1; no definite D call. Deletions cut 0 bases from V and 1 base from J, with 12 bases between. This CDR3 is built from 16 residues. Germline CDR1 and CDR2: LNHDA and SQIVND (reference sequence). The CDR3 region has the DNA TGTGCCAGTAGTATAGAGGAGGGAACGGAGAACACTGAAGCTTTCTTT. Encoded protein: CASSIEEGTENTEAFF. The whole variable domain, remainder taken from reference TRBV19 and TRBJ1-1, is DGGITQSPKYLFRKEGQNVTLSCEQNLNHDAMYWYRQDPGQGLRLIYYSQIVNDFQKGDIAEGYSVSREKKESFPLTVTSAQKNPTAFYLCASSIEEGTENTEAFFGQGTRLTVV.

The rearrangement uses TRBV6-1 and TRBJ2-1; D not resolved. This CDR3 has 15 amino acids. V was cut by 3 bases and J by 6 bases, with 15 bases left in between. Germline CDR1 MNHNS, CDR2 SASEGT. CDR3 coding DNA: TGTGCCAGCAGTGAGCGCCCCGTAGCCGCCAATGAGCAGTTCTTC. It encodes CASSERPVAANEQFF.

This clone was found a few times. The rearrangement uses TRBV7-9 and TRBJ2-2, with 9 bases identical to TRBD2. V dropped 5 bases and J dropped 0; count of bases not matched to a gene: 7. Germline-derived CDR1 and CDR2 are SEHNR and FQNEAQ (reference sequence). The CDR3 has 17 amino acids. The chain's CDR3 is CASSDNLAGTNTGELFF. In DNA form, the CDR3 reads TGTGCCAGCAGCGATAACCTAGCGGGGACGAACACCGGGGAGCTGTTTTTT.

This clone was found once. The chain's CDR3 is CASSDRGDYGYTF. CDR3 nucleotides: TGTGCCAGCAGCGATCGGGGGGACTATGGCTACACCTTC. The chain combines TRBV7-3 with TRBJ1-2, with TRBD1 as a possible D gene (5 bases). Trimming left V 5 bases short and J 3 bases short, with 10 bases between. The CDR3 contains 13 residues. Germline CDR1 is SGHTA and CDR2 is FQGTGA.

This chain uses TRBV10-3 with TRBJ1-1; weak D call: TRBD1 (5 bases). CDR3 size: 14 residues. The germline V gene encodes CDR1 ENHRY and CDR2 SYGVKD. V was shortened by 8 bases and J by 5 bases, with 18 bases between the two germline ends. The CDR3 DNA reads TGTGCCATCTATCAGGGAAAGGTCGGGACTGAAGCTTTCTTT. Translated: CAIYQGKVGTEAFF.

This chain joins TRBV27 and TRBJ2-7; a weak D match, TRBD1 (5 bases). This CDR3 has 14 amino acids. Germline V gene lookup returns CDR1 MNHEY and CDR2 SMNVEV (reference sequence). The germline V and J ends were trimmed by 6 bases and 3 bases, with 15 bases remaining between them. The CDR3 coding sequence is TGTGCCAGCAGGACAGCTCCGGGCCTCTACGAGCAGTACTTC. It specifies CASRTAPGLYEQYF.

This chain uses TRBV11-2 with TRBJ2-1; D is perhaps TRBD1 (6 bases). From germline, CDR1 is SGHAT and CDR2 FQNNGV. V was pared by 0 bases and J by 3 bases, with 12 bases between. The CDR3 is made up of 16 amino acids. CDR3 in DNA: TGTGCCAGCAGCTTAGAGGTGACAGGTCGCTACAATGAGCAGTTCTTC. This encodes CASSLEVTGRYNEQFF. The whole variable domain, remainder taken from reference TRBV11-2 and TRBJ2-1, is EAGVAQSPRYKIIEKRQSVAFWCNPISGHATLYWYQQILGQGPKLLIQFQNNGVVDDSQLPKDRFSAERLKGVDSTLKIQPAKLEDSAVYLCASSLEVTGRYNEQFFGPGTRLTVL.

The chain uses TRBV29-1 and TRBJ2-3; 9 bases align to TRBD2. CDR1 and CDR2 from the germline V gene are SQVTM and ANQGSEA. Losses at the gene ends were 5 bases for V and 1 base for J; bases not matched to a gene: 4. This CDR3 contains 14 residues. The CDR3 is CSVKRGVGTDTQYF. In nucleotides, the CDR3 is TGCAGCGTTAAGCGGGGGGTCGGCACAGATACGCAGTATTTT.

J is TRBJ2-2 and V is TRBV4-3, with TRBD2 as a possible D gene (6 bases). V was shortened by 4 bases and J by 6 bases, with 15 bases between the two germline ends. Germline lookup yields CDR1 LGHNA and CDR2 YSLEER. This CDR3 has 15 residues. CDR3 loop: CASSPYGEVPGELFF. The DNA of the CDR3 is TGCGCCAGCAGCCCATATGGGGAGGTCCCCGGGGAGCTGTTTTTT.

J is TRBJ2-3 and V is TRBV7-2; 14 bases agree with TRBD2. This CDR3 contains 16 residues. Germline V gene sequence: CDR1 SGHTA, CDR2 FQGNSA. The ends lost 3 bases at V and 4 bases at J; junction bases unmatched: 3. The CDR3 DNA reads TGTGCCAGCAGCTTGGGACTAGCGGGGGCCCCAGATACGCAGTATTTT. It is translated as CASSLGLAGAPDTQYF.

CDR3 in amino acids: CASSLEGQGSEKLFF. In DNA form, the CDR3 reads TGCGCCAGCAGCTTGGAAGGACAGGGGAGTGAAAAACTGTTTTTT. J is TRBJ1-4 and V is TRBV5-1; TRBD1 matches 9 bases. The trim removed 0 bases at V and 7 bases at J, leaving 4 bases unmatched. Germline-derived CDR1 and CDR2 are SGHRS and YFSETQ. This CDR3 has 15 residues.

In this sample, this clone turned up a few times. The chain recombines TRBV29-1 with TRBJ1-1; TRBD1 agrees at 11 bases. This CDR3 spans 13 amino acids. Trimming took 7 bases from V and 6 from J; bases not matched to a gene: 7. Germline loops: CDR1 SQVTM, CDR2 ANQGSEA. The CDR3 is CSGDRGEDSEAFF. The CDR3 DNA reads as TGCAGCGGGGACAGGGGGGAGGACTCTGAAGCTTTCTTT. The variable domain in full, completed from reference TRBV29-1 and TRBJ1-1, reads SAVISQKPSRDICQRGTSLTIQCQVDSQVTMMFWYRQQPGQSLTLIATANQGSEATYESGFVIDKFPISRPNLTFSTLTVSNMSPEDSSIYLCSGDRGEDSEAFFGQGTRLTVV.

This sequence joins TRBV5-1 and TRBJ2-3; 7 bases fit TRBD2. The CDR3 runs to 16 residues. V lost 4 bases and J lost 0; bases outside the gene matches: 8. Germline CDR1 is SGHRS and CDR2 is YFSETQ. This CDR3 is CASSGAPAGSTDTQYF. DNA of the CDR3: TGCGCCAGCAGCGGGGCCCCAGCGGGAAGCACAGATACGCAGTATTTT.